What follows describes a single T cell receptor beta chain. Antigen specificity is unknown. This sample stems from a study of graft-versus-host responses after intestinal transplantation. Study at large: The whole recipient group had anti-thymocyte globulin induction followed by tacrolimus and steroids for two to three years. Study-level results: Among recipient marrow samples, GvH clones were found; some appeared first in ileum or blood. Maximum circulating GvH clone levels tracked with early post-transplant HvG decreases. Allografts of one patient group, those with graft-donor T cell macrochimerism, had high graft-versus-host to host-versus-graft clonal ratios.

Produced via immunoSEQ multiplex PCR; TCRdb's table is partial and in-frame only. The data contain around 30,000 clones, 70% to 90% of them singletons. The V end was cut by 3 bases, the J end by 0 bases, with 6 bases between. CDR1 is MNHNS, CDR2 SASEGT, per germline. The CDR3 sequence is 14 residues long. Specimen: PBMCs, collected 450 to 460 days after intestinal transplantation. This rearrangement joins TRBV6-1 to TRBJ2-1, with D tentatively TRBD2 (6 bases). The origin of this receptor is a human patient who received an intestinal transplant, so some T cells may come from the graft donor. CDR3 nucleotide sequence: TGTGCCAGCAGTGAGACTAGCTCCTACAATGAGCAGTTCTTC. Translated: CASSETSSYNEQFF.